This TCR beta chain was profiled in a study of T cell clonotyping in hematopoietic cell transplantation. Study outcomes and limitations: Graft donor and pretransplant recipient Inverse Simpson Index values predicted broader posttransplant TCR diversity. At the given depth, recipient repertoires were over 97% de novo clonotypes. After transplant, recipient diversity fell while pathologically expanded clonotypes grew through day 180.

Details on this clone: Its specificity is not known.

There are 14 residues in the CDR3. Germline CDR1 reads SGHVS; CDR2 reads FNYEAQ. Trimming pared 5 bases from V and 5 bases from J, leaving 15 bases between. The data were produced by immunoSEQ multiplex PCR, yet TCRdb's version contains in-frame clones alone and is incomplete. The table includes about 27,000 clones, approximately 95% detected once. The chain uses TRBV7-6 and TRBJ1-2, with a weak D call TRBD1 (5 bases). This receptor was taken from a man aged 50 to 60 in good health. Some clones in this sample may be carry-over from other donors' samples. Specimen: peripheral blood mononuclear cells. CDR3 sequence: CASSPRGTAYGYTF. The CDR3 DNA follows: TGTGCCAGCAGCCCGCGTGGGACGGCTTATGGCTACACCTTC.